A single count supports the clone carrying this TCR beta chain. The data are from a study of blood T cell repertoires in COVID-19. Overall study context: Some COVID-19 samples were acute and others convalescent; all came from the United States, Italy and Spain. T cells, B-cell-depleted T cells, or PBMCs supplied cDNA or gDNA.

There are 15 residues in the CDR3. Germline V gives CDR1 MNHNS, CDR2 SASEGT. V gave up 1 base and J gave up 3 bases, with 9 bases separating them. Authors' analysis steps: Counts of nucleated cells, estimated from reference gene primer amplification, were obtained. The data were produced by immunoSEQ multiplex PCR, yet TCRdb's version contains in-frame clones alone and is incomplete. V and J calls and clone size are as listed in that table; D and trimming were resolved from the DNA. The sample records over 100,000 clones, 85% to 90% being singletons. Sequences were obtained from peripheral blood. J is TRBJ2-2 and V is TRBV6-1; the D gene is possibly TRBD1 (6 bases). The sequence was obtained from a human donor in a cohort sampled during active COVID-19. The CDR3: CASSEGQGYTGELFF. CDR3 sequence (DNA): TGTGCCAGCAGTGAAGGGCAGGGGTACACCGGGGAGCTGTTTTTT.